The subject of this entry is one TCR beta chain. This sample is part of a study of cytomegalovirus exposure and HLA in healthy donors. Primers: 60 Vbeta forward and 13 Jbeta reverse. Sequenced by immunoSEQ multiplex PCR; TCRdb stores in-frame clones only, minus some. The sample lists tens of thousands of clones, approximately 69% occurring once. The ends were cut back, 6 bases at V and 7 bases at J, with 12 bases in the middle. CDR3 length equals 12 residues. Germline lookup yields CDR1 LNHDA and CDR2 SQIVND (reference sequence). V usage is TRBV19 and J usage is TRBJ1-1; maybe TRBD1 (5 bases). Input material: PBMCs. The sequence was collected from a boy aged 5-17 years in good health and CMV-seropositive. The chain's CDR3 is CASRFREDEAFF. The CDR3 nucleotides are TGTGCCAGTAGATTCAGGGAAGATGAAGCTTTCTTT. Looking up the rest from reference TRBV19 and TRBJ1-1 gives the full variable domain: DGGITQSPKYLFRKEGQNVTLSCEQNLNHDAMYWYRQDPGQGLRLIYYSQIVNDFQKGDIAEGYSVSREKKESFPLTVTSAQKNPTAFYLCASRFREDEAFFGQGTRLTVV.